This TCR beta chain was retrieved from a study of cytomegalovirus exposure and HLA in healthy donors. Background on the study: In an earlier analysis, approximately 120 million unique TCR beta sequences were found from about 190 million T cells. General study results and limits: In the analysis, some V segments, TRBV6-2 and TRBV6-3 included, were excluded as indistinguishable. A later examination showed that TCR association rates differed by HLA locus, with DRB1 most and HLA-C fewest. According to the study, around 150 TCR beta chains were cytomegalovirus-associated.

This clone occurred a few times. Its target is not known. CDR3 length equals 15 residues. V shed 2 bases and J shed 11 bases, with 18 bases lying between them. CDR1 and CDR2 from the germline V gene are MNHNY and SVGAGI (reference sequence). 60 Vbeta and 13 Jbeta primers were used in PCR. Clones were sequenced by immunoSEQ multiplex PCR, and TCRdb holds only the in-frame ones, with some missing. This sample has some 160,000 clones, with over 8% found just once. The rearrangement joins TRBV6-6 to TRBJ1-4; maybe TRBD1 (5 bases). Sequenced: PBMCs. This TCR derives from a male donor in good health and CMV-seronegative. The CDR3 loop is CASSYGTGTQGKLFF. The CDR3 DNA sequence: TGTGCCAGCAGTTACGGCACAGGTACCCAAGGGAAACTGTTTTTT.